This TCR beta chain was recovered during a study of cytomegalovirus exposure and HLA in healthy donors. Study background: The approximately 110 validation repertoires used a platform that matched the one used for the approximately 690 first-cohort repertoires, as a later analysis reported. Regarding the study as a whole: In vitro experiments confirmed that three CMV-associated chains were specific for CMV antigens. The study recorded 150 to 200 TCR beta chains that were cytomegalovirus-associated.

Profiled with immunoSEQ multiplex PCR; TCRdb holds only in-frame clones, not every one. The data contain 250,000 to 400,000 clones, approximately 86% of them singletons. Trimming left V 5 bases short and J 3 bases short, with 11 bases between. CDR1 is SEHNR and CDR2 is FQNEAQ in the germline V gene (reference sequence). This CDR3 has 14 amino acids. There are a few counts of this clone. No antigen is known for it. Input material: PBMCs. J is TRBJ1-5 and V is TRBV7-9, with D perhaps TRBD1 (6 bases). This clonotype originated in a man aged 25-45 years in good health and CMV-seronegative. In DNA form, the CDR3 reads TGTGCCAGCAGCCCCGGACAGATCAATCAGCCCCAGCATTTT. It encodes CASSPGQINQPQHF.